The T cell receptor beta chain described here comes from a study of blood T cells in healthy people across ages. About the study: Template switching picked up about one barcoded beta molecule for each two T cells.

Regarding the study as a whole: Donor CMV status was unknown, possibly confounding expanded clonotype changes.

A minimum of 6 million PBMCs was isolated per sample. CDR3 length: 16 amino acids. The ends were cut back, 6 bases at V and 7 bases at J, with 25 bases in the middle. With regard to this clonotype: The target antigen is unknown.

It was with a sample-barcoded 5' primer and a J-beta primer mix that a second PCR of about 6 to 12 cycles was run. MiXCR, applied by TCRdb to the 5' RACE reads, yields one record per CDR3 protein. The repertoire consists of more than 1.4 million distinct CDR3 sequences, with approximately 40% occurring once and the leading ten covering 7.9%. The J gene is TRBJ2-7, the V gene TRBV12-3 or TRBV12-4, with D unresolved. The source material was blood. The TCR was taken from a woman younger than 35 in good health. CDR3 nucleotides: TGTGCCAGCAGCCCTTTTAGGCGGACCGCCTACAATGAGCAGTACTTC. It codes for CASSPFRRTAYNEQYF.